These 24 T cell receptor beta chains originate from one sample sequenced in a study of T-cell memory formation after mild COVID-19 (dated by TCRdb to the early 2020s). The library was made by 5' RACE. The sequencer listed for this sample is Illumina NovaSeq 6000. TCRdb reanalyzed the raw reads on its own, using fastp at Q25 for trimming and MiXCR for clone calling, and kept in-frame beta chains. All rows with the same CDR3 protein become a single entry with the most common DNA and genes. The sample has about 440,000 distinct CDR3 sequences on record, 20% of them singletons. More than 8% of the sample belongs to the ten largest clones. The sample was PBMCs or a T cell subset sorted from them (not recorded which). All receptors come from an adult woman who had mild COVID-19 (a few samples of this study predate the infection). The sample titles of this study are shuffled in the database, so cell type and time point are left out; the donor was told from shared clones.

This chain links TRBV24-1 with TRBJ1-1; D is unresolved. This CDR3 is built from 13 residues. Germline CDR1 and CDR2: KGHDR and SFDVKD. The V end was cut by 1 base, the J end by 1 base, with 3 bases between. DNA of the CDR3: TGTGCCACCAGTGATTTTTCGAACACTGAAGCTTTCTTT. Amino acid sequence: CATSDFSNTEAFF.

This clonotype was seen only a few times. This rearrangement joins TRBV7-2 to TRBJ2-5, with 9 bases lining up with TRBD2. Germline-derived CDR1 and CDR2 are SGHTA and FQGNSA. V trimming: 5 bases; J trimming: 5 bases; junction bases outside the gene matches: 12. The CDR3 runs 16 residues. CDR3 in amino acids: CASSIVAGVEKETQYF. CDR3 in DNA: TGTGCCAGCAGCATTGTAGCGGGAGTGGAGAAGGAGACCCAGTACTTC.

V usage is TRBV5-1 and J usage is TRBJ2-2; 8 bases match TRBD1. In germline, CDR1 is SGHRS, CDR2 YFSETQ. The CDR3 totals 14 residues. Trimming at V came to 4 bases and at J to 4 bases, leaving 3 bases not matched to a gene. The CDR3 nucleotides read TGCGCCAGCAGCGCCAGGGGGCGCACCGGGGAGCTGTTTTTT. Protein: CASSARGRTGELFF.

This clonotype was picked up a small number of times. This chain uses TRBV25-1 with TRBJ2-2; 10 bases map to TRBD2. Germline loops: CDR1 MGHDK, CDR2 SYGVNS. This CDR3 has 18 amino acids. The J segment lost 7 bases and the V segment lost 1 base, leaving 12 bases of the junction unmatched. The CDR3 DNA reads TGTGCCAGCAGTGAATCTTGGGCTAGCGGGAGTACGGTCGGGGAGCTGTTTTTT. This sequence encodes CASSESWASGSTVGELFF.

The V and J genes are TRBV2 and TRBJ2-7; 8 bases agree with TRBD1. The CDR3 spans 17 residues. The germline V gene has CDR1 SNHLY and CDR2 FYNNEI. The V and J ends lost 8 bases and 2 bases, in that order; junction bases with no gene match: 17. The CDR3 region is CASPRTGKIPVTYEQYF. The CDR3 coding sequence is TGTGCCAGCCCTCGGACAGGGAAAATTCCGGTAACCTACGAGCAGTACTTC.

V is TRBV12-3 or TRBV12-4 and J is TRBJ2-4, with D perhaps assigned TRBD1 or TRBD2 (5 bases each). V was trimmed by 0 bases and J by 7 bases, leaving 7 bases between them. CDR3 length: 13 residues. The CDR3 spells CASSLAGENIQYF. CDR3 in DNA: TGTGCCAGCAGTTTAGCGGGGGAGAACATTCAGTACTTC.

The CDR3 DNA follows: TGTGCCAGCAGTTCGCCGTGGGACAGGGAAAGAGCCTATGGCTACACCTTC. This encodes CASSSPWDRERAYGYTF. The chain couples TRBV11-2 to TRBJ1-2; 9 bases fit TRBD1. The length of the CDR3 is 17 residues. V shed 6 bases, J shed 4 bases, and the junction held 15 bases outside the gene matches. Germline CDR1 reads SGHAT; CDR2 reads FQNNGV.

This clonotype was found a few times. The chain carries TRBV5-1 and TRBJ2-2; D might be TRBD1 (6 bases). The CDR3 loop spans 16 amino acids. CDR1 and CDR2 from the germline V gene are SGHRS and YFSETQ. The ends were cut back, 0 bases at V and 2 bases at J, with 11 bases in the middle. Here the CDR3 reads CASSLDGTRNTGELFF. The CDR3 DNA sequence: TGCGCCAGCAGCTTGGACGGGACACGAAACACCGGGGAGCTGTTTTTT.

This chain links TRBV4-1 with TRBJ1-2; D remains unclear. The length of the CDR3 is 14 residues. Germline CDR1 MGHRA, CDR2 YSYEKL. The V and J ends lost 0 bases and 7 bases respectively, with 12 bases between them. CDR3 nucleotides: TGCGCCAGCAGCCAAGACACCCCCCCCTTTGGCTACACCTTC. As protein: CASSQDTPPFGYTF.

The rearrangement uses TRBV6-2 or TRBV6-3 and TRBJ2-2, with D possibly being TRBD2 (5 bases). Germline V gene data show CDR1 as MNHEY and CDR2 as SVGEGT. V was clipped by 5 bases and J by 5 bases, with 15 bases between them. This CDR3 contains 15 residues. This CDR3 reads CASSDGGIGTGELFF. The CDR3 coding sequence is TGTGCCAGCAGTGACGGAGGCATCGGTACCGGGGAGCTGTTTTTT.

This clonotype was seen a few times. V gene TRBV24-1 combines with J gene TRBJ1-2; D not resolved. The ends were cut back, 4 bases at V and 5 bases at J, with 7 bases in the middle. Germline V gives CDR1 KGHDR, CDR2 SFDVKD. The CDR3 loop spans 12 amino acids. The chain's CDR3 is CATSDHGYGYTF. The DNA for the CDR3 is TGTGCCACCAGTGACCACGGATATGGCTACACCTTC.

This clonotype has just a few counts. The chain uses TRBV5-1 and TRBJ2-5; 7 nucleotides match TRBD2. The germline gives CDR1 SGHRS, CDR2 YFSETQ. With 3 bases clipped from V and 5 bases from J, the junction kept 7 bases outside the gene matches. CDR3 length equals 14 residues. CDR3 in amino acids: CASSYAGGKETQYF. CDR3 DNA sequence: TGCGCCAGCAGCTACGCCGGGGGGAAGGAGACCCAGTACTTC.

This clonotype showed up just a few times. CDR3 loop: CSVVDRVYGYTF. CDR3 nucleotides: TGCAGCGTTGTGGACAGGGTATATGGCTACACCTTC. This chain connects TRBV29-1 to TRBJ1-2; 8 bases align to TRBD1. Germline-derived CDR1 and CDR2 are SQVTM and ANQGSEA. This CDR3 spans 12 amino acids. Trimming cost V 4 bases and J 5 bases; bases outside gene matches: 3. The full variable domain, in which reference TRBV29-1 and TRBJ1-2 provide the parts outside the CDR3, is SAVISQKPSRDICQRGTSLTIQCQVDSQVTMMFWYRQQPGQSLTLIATANQGSEATYESGFVIDKFPISRPNLTFSTLTVSNMSPEDSSIYLCSVVDRVYGYTFGSGTRLTVV.

This clonotype was picked up a small number of times. The chain uses TRBV20-1 and TRBJ2-7; D unclear. Germline assignment: CDR1 DFQATT and CDR2 SNEGSKA (reference sequence). The CDR3 extends over 15 amino acids. V lost 2 bases, J lost 2 bases, and 16 bases lay in between. CDR3: CSARHDLTGTYEQYF. The CDR3 DNA sequence: TGCAGTGCTAGACACGACTTAACCGGTACCTACGAGCAGTACTTC.

This clonotype was observed a few times. This chain links TRBV28 with TRBJ2-5; either TRBD1 or TRBD2 may fit D (5 bases each). The V gene's germline CDR1 is MDHEN and CDR2 SYDVKM. V was shortened by 5 bases and J by 5 bases, with 18 bases between the two germline ends. This CDR3 has 15 residues. CDR3 residues: CASSPGPALGETQYF. CDR3 nucleotides: TGTGCCAGCAGTCCGGGGCCCGCCCTGGGGGAGACCCAGTACTTC.

The V and J genes are TRBV9 and TRBJ1-4; 7 bases agree with TRBD1. This CDR3 has 15 residues. V lost 3 bases to trimming and J lost 4 bases; unmatched junction nucleotides: 6. CDR1 is SGDLS, CDR2 YYNGEE, per germline. In nucleotides, the CDR3 is TGTGCCAGCAGCGCCATGGACAGGATTAATGAAAAACTGTTTTTT. Translation gives CASSAMDRINEKLFF.

This clonotype was found a few times. The rearrangement joins TRBV24-1 to TRBJ2-5; 8 bases fit TRBD1. With 7 bases clipped from V and 3 bases from J, the junction kept 6 bases outside the gene matches. The CDR3 is 14 residues long. Germline assignment: CDR1 KGHDR and CDR2 SFDVKD. CDR3 amino acids: CATSNPTGEETQYF. In DNA, the CDR3 is TGTGCCACCAGCAACCCGACAGGGGAAGAGACCCAGTACTTC.

This clonotype was counted a few times. J is TRBJ2-7 and V is TRBV5-1; D may match TRBD1 or TRBD2 (7 bases each). The CDR3 covers 11 residues. Germline V gene data show CDR1 as SGHRS and CDR2 as YFSETQ. V was trimmed by 7 bases and J by 7 bases, leaving 12 bases between them. The CDR3 spells CASRQGGEQYF. CDR3 DNA sequence: TGCGCCAGCCGACAGGGAGGGGAGCAGTACTTC.

This clonotype turned up a few times. This chain uses TRBV12-3 or TRBV12-4 with TRBJ2-7; D is unresolved. V was clipped by 5 bases and J by 9 bases, with 14 bases between them. The CDR3 length is 12 residues. CDR3 nucleotides: TGTGCCAGCAGTCTACGATTCTTTTCGCAGTACTTC. Its protein is CASSLRFFSQYF.

V usage is TRBV2 and J usage is TRBJ2-1; TRBD2 matches at 8 bases. Trimming at V came to 7 bases and at J to 4 bases, leaving 3 bases not matched to a gene. CDR3 size: 13 residues. CDR1 is SNHLY, CDR2 FYNNEI, per germline. CDR3 DNA sequence: TGTGCCAGCATAGCGGGGAAATACAATGAGCAGTTCTTC. Its translation is CASIAGKYNEQFF. Together with reference TRBV2 and TRBJ2-1, the CDR3 gives the full variable domain: EPEVTQTPSHQVTQMGQEVILRCVPISNHLYFYWYRQILGQKVEFLVSFYNNEISEKSEIFDDQFSVERPDGSNFTLKIRSTKLEDSAMYFCASIAGKYNEQFFGPGTRLTVL.

Only a few counts were recorded for this clonotype. This sequence joins TRBV7-2 and TRBJ2-1; D perhaps matches TRBD2 (6 bases). The CDR3 sequence is 16 residues long. With 3 bases removed from V and 0 bases from J, the gap between germline ends came to 12 bases. Germline CDR1 is SGHTA and CDR2 is FQGNSA. This CDR3 is CASSFGGTRSYNEQFF. DNA for the CDR3: TGTGCCAGCAGCTTCGGCGGGACCCGCTCCTACAATGAGCAGTTCTTC.

J is TRBJ1-1 and V is TRBV7-8; D possibly corresponds to TRBD1 (5 bases). Between the trimmed V and J ends, which lost 3 bases and 1 base, there was a span of 9 bases. Looked up from germline, CDR1 is SGHVS and CDR2 is FQNEAQ. The CDR3 extends over 14 amino acids. For the CDR3, the DNA is TGTGCCAGCAGCTTTGGGGCTTGGAACACTGAAGCTTTCTTT. It codes for CASSFGAWNTEAFF.

The table lists this clonotype with a few counts. V is TRBV5-5 and J is TRBJ2-7; D unclear. Deletions cut 7 bases from V and 0 bases from J, with 17 bases between. Germline V gene data show CDR1 as SGHKS and CDR2 as YYEKEE (reference sequence). The CDR3 length is 15 residues. CDR3 DNA sequence: TGTGCCAGCGGGGATCCGGCAGCCCACTCCTACGAGCAGTACTTC. This translates into CASGDPAAHSYEQYF.

This clonotype was seen more than once but under ten times. The chain employs TRBV2 and TRBJ2-2; 12 bases are shared with TRBD2. With V trimmed by 6 bases and J by 5 bases, 7 bases remained unmatched. The CDR3 is 16 amino acids. The germline V gene encodes CDR1 SNHLY and CDR2 FYNNEI. CDR3 in DNA: TGTGCCAGCAGACTGACTAGCGGGAGTTCAACCGGGGAGCTGTTTTTT. It translates to CASRLTSGSSTGELFF.